This TCR beta chain was identified during a study of T cells in Graves' hyperthyroidism and ophthalmopathy. About the study: Upon initial diagnosis and before any treatment, peripheral blood was collected.

The V gene lost 7 bases and the J gene lost 4 bases, with 11 bases spanning the gap. This CDR3 spans 12 amino acids. From germline, CDR1 is MNHNS and CDR2 SASEGT. This clonotype showed up many times. Its antigen is currently unknown. Whole-study findings and limits: Stable hyperthyroidism was separated from ophthalmopathy by a model based on 13 V-J features. Blood also carried most thyroid clonotypes expanded above 0.001.

Those patients with uncontrolled infection, other autoimmune disease, pregnancy or lactation were excluded. Amplified TCR beta CDR3 regions derived from RNA transcripts. HTBI primers were employed in a first-round RT-PCR of the TCR CDR3. MiXCR, applied by TCRdb to the multiplex PCR reads, yields one record per CDR3 protein. Here the sample spans roughly 500,000 distinct CDR3 sequences, 11% to 15% being singletons. Sequencing used blood. The chain is built from TRBV6-1 and TRBJ2-7; D perhaps matches TRBD1 (5 bases). This TCR came from a woman aged 30 to 39 with Graves' hyperthyroidism that later progressed to Graves' ophthalmopathy. In nucleotides, the CDR3 is TGTGCCAGCATCGGACATCCATACGAGCAGTACTTC. Translation gives CASIGHPYEQYF.